The 25 T cell receptor beta chains presented below share a single source sample, sequenced in a study of cytomegalovirus exposure and HLA in healthy donors. The study ran its PCR with 60 Vbeta and 13 Jbeta primers. Method: immunoSEQ multiplex PCR; TCRdb's copy keeps in-frame clones and lacks some. The data contain 140,000 or so clones, around 82% of them singletons. Material: PBMCs. The receptors originated from a woman in her late teens or twenties in good health and CMV-seropositive.

V is TRBV14 and J is TRBJ2-2; no reliable D call. The CDR3 loop spans 13 amino acids. Deletions cut 3 bases from V and 6 bases from J, with 8 bases between. The germline V gene has CDR1 SGHDN and CDR2 FVKESK. The CDR3 DNA reads TGTGCCAGCAGCCACCCTACCGCCGGGGAGCTGTTTTTT. Translated, it gives CASSHPTAGELFF.

In its sample, this clone was seen once. This sequence joins TRBV7-9 and TRBJ1-2; D is possibly TRBD1 (5 bases). Germline loops: CDR1 SEHNR, CDR2 FQNEAQ (reference sequence). The CDR3 length is 17 residues. The germline V and J ends were trimmed by 2 bases and 1 base, with 17 bases remaining between them. CDR3 sequence: CASSLPTDSDHNYGYTF. The CDR3 nucleotides are TGTGCCAGCAGCTTACCGACAGATTCCGACCATAACTATGGCTACACCTTC.

This clone was seen a few times. The chain's CDR3 is CASRMGAEDTIYF. CDR3 coding DNA: TGCGCCAGCAGGATGGGGGCTGAAGACACCATATATTTT. The chain uses TRBV5-1 and TRBJ1-3, with a possible D match to TRBD1 (6 bases). Germline CDR1 reads SGHRS; CDR2 reads YFSETQ. Between the trimmed V and J ends, which lost 5 bases and 8 bases, there was a span of 14 bases. This CDR3 has 13 residues.

In this sample, this clone turned up once. The chain has TRBV27 and TRBJ1-5, with a possible D match to TRBD1 (5 bases). The CDR3 totals 16 residues. Germline V gene sequence: CDR1 MNHEY, CDR2 SMNVEV (reference sequence). V was trimmed by 5 bases and J by 0 bases, leaving 14 bases between them. In nucleotides, the CDR3 is TGTGCCAGCAGTCCCCGACAGACTCTTAGCAATCAGCCCCAGCATTTT. This translates into CASSPRQTLSNQPQHF.

Turning to this clone: The same CDR3 arises from other DNA sequences in this sample as well. The V call is TRBV2, the J call TRBJ2-7, with 8 bases that match TRBD2. Trimming at V came to 1 base and at J to 0 bases, leaving 2 bases not matched to a gene. This CDR3 contains 15 residues. Looked up from germline, CDR1 is SNHLY and CDR2 is FYNNEI. CDR3 nucleotide sequence: TGTGCCAGCAGTGAAGTTGCGGGGGGCTCCTACGAGCAGTACTTC. This gives the protein CASSEVAGGSYEQYF.

This rearrangement joins TRBV2 to TRBJ1-1; 7 nucleotides agree with TRBD1. This CDR3 is built from 14 residues. Looked up from germline, CDR1 is SNHLY and CDR2 is FYNNEI. The V gene end was trimmed by 6 bases and the J gene end by 5 bases; junction bases not matched to a gene: 9. CDR3 DNA sequence: TGTGCCAGCAGCCTAAAACAGGGGTTAACTGAAGCTTTCTTT. This encodes CASSLKQGLTEAFF.

Concerning this clone itself: The same CDR3 arises from other DNA sequences in this sample as well. This chain uses TRBV5-1 with TRBJ1-1; 8 positions match TRBD1. Per germline, CDR1 SGHRS and CDR2 YFSETQ. The CDR3 consists of 16 residues. V lost 4 bases, J lost 1 base, and 9 bases stayed unmatched. This CDR3 is CASSLGSGGPNTEAFF. In DNA, the CDR3 is TGCGCCAGCAGCCTGGGGTCAGGGGGCCCGAACACTGAAGCTTTCTTT.

V gene TRBV7-2 combines with J gene TRBJ1-2; the match to TRBD1 covers 9 bases. This CDR3 is built from 13 residues. Germline V CDR1 and CDR2: SGHTA, FQGNSA. The ends lost 5 bases at V and 4 bases at J; junction bases unmatched: 2. For the CDR3, the DNA is TGTGCCAGCAGCGGACAGGGGAGCTATGGCTACACCTTC. This codes for CASSGQGSYGYTF.

This clone was seen only a few times. The chain has TRBV10-3 and TRBJ1-3; TRBD1 matches at 9 bases. In germline, CDR1 is ENHRY, CDR2 SYGVKD. Trimming at V came to 5 bases and at J to 3 bases, leaving 5 bases not matched to a gene. The CDR3 is 15 amino acids. The CDR3 coding sequence is TGTGCCATCAGTCCAACAGGGGGCTTTGGAAACACCATATATTTT. Translation gives CAISPTGGFGNTIYF.

This chain connects TRBV2 to TRBJ1-5; possibly TRBD1 for D (6 bases). Germline loops: CDR1 SNHLY, CDR2 FYNNEI. V was pared by 6 bases and J by 0 bases, with 12 bases between. CDR3 size: 15 residues. CDR3 amino acids: CASSGGQISNQPQHF. The DNA of the CDR3 is TGTGCCAGCAGCGGCGGACAGATTAGCAATCAGCCCCAGCATTTT.

The chain couples TRBV28 to TRBJ1-2; D might be TRBD1 (5 bases). This CDR3 spans 16 amino acids. Germline values: CDR1 MDHEN, CDR2 SYDVKM. Trimming pared 2 bases from V and 2 bases from J, leaving 15 bases between. The CDR3 protein is CASSLGAGRQNYGYTF. The CDR3, as DNA: TGTGCCAGCAGTTTAGGGGCGGGGCGACAAAACTATGGCTACACCTTC.

The rearrangement links TRBV28 to TRBJ2-7; the D gene is possibly TRBD1 (6 bases). Germline CDR1 is MDHEN and CDR2 is SYDVKM. V was pared by 4 bases and J by 2 bases, with 15 bases between. The CDR3 has 15 amino acids. Written as DNA, the CDR3 is TGTGCCAGCAGTTATACAGGGACCTTAACCTACGAGCAGTACTTC. It translates to CASSYTGTLTYEQYF.

This clone was seen once. The genes are TRBV11-2 and TRBJ2-7; D not resolved. The CDR3 sequence is 13 residues long. The V and J ends lost 1 base and 6 bases respectively, with 10 bases between them. Per the germline V gene, CDR1 is SGHAT and CDR2 is FQNNGV. The CDR3 sequence is CASSLVPPSEQYF. CDR3 DNA sequence: TGTGCCAGCAGCTTAGTACCTCCCAGCGAGCAGTACTTC.

This clone was counted only a few times. V and J are TRBV5-1 and TRBJ1-2; 9 bases fit TRBD1. Germline V gene sequence: CDR1 SGHRS, CDR2 YFSETQ. The CDR3 totals 12 residues. With 6 bases clipped from V and 6 bases from J, the junction kept 3 bases outside the gene matches. CDR3 in amino acids: CASTGQGHGYTF. The DNA for the CDR3 is TGCGCCAGCACGGGACAGGGACATGGCTACACCTTC. The full variable domain, with the rest looked up from reference TRBV5-1 and TRBJ1-2, is KAGVTQTPRYLIKTRGQQVTLSCSPISGHRSVSWYQQTPGQGLQFLFEYFSETQRNKGNFPGRFSGRQFSNSRSEMNVSTLELGDSALYLCASTGQGHGYTFGSGTRLTVV.

The V and J genes are TRBV28 and TRBJ1-5; D is ambiguous. The V gene lost 1 base and the J gene lost 6 bases, with 10 bases spanning the gap. CDR1 is MDHEN, CDR2 SYDVKM, per germline. The CDR3 is made up of 14 amino acids. The CDR3 sequence: CASSLSSPAQPQHF. CDR3 DNA: TGTGCCAGCAGTTTATCTAGCCCTGCTCAGCCCCAGCATTTT.

The chain employs TRBV14 and TRBJ2-7, with D perhaps TRBD2 (5 bases). Per germline, CDR1 SGHDN and CDR2 FVKESK. Trimming took off 0 bases at V and 6 bases at J, with 12 bases between the two ends. The CDR3 is made up of 14 amino acids. CDR3 protein: CASSQDIAGVEQYF. In DNA form, the CDR3 reads TGTGCCAGCAGCCAAGACATCGCCGGGGTCGAGCAGTACTTC.

On this clone: A junction end diverges from the germline sequence, so it may reflect a read error. The rearrangement links TRBV7-9 to TRBJ1-1; 7 nucleotides align to TRBD1. This CDR3 region has 15 residues. Germline CDR1 is SEHNR and CDR2 is FQNEAQ (reference sequence). The CDR3 reads CSSSLSQGGGTEAFF. The CDR3 region has the DNA TGTTCCAGCAGCTTGAGCCAGGGGGGAGGCACTGAAGCTTTCTTT.

For the CDR3, the DNA is TGTGCCAGCAGCTTAGAGGGCAGGGCGAACACCGGGGAGCTGTTTTTT. This translates into CASSLEGRANTGELFF. V gene TRBV7-6 combines with J gene TRBJ2-2; TRBD1 is a possible D gene (5 bases). V was shortened by 1 base and J by 0 bases, with 9 bases between the two germline ends. This CDR3 has 16 residues. Germline V gene lookup returns CDR1 SGHVS and CDR2 FNYEAQ.

The chain joins TRBV5-5 to TRBJ1-6, with 9 bases matching TRBD1. CDR3 size: 19 residues. Trimming at V came to 0 bases and at J to 6 bases, leaving 13 bases not matched to a gene. Germline values: CDR1 SGHKS, CDR2 YYEKEE (reference sequence). CDR3 in DNA: TGTGCCAGCAGCTTGGTGATCGCCGGGACAGGGCTTCCTAATTCACCCCTCCACTTT. Protein product: CASSLVIAGTGLPNSPLHF.

In DNA, the CDR3 is TGTGCCAGCAGTCAACAGGGTTACTATGGCTACACCTTC. Translated: CASSQQGYYGYTF. The chain has TRBV2 and TRBJ1-2, with a weak D call TRBD1 (6 bases). Trimming shortened V by 5 bases and J by 3 bases, and 10 bases separated the two germline ends. The CDR3 sequence is 13 residues long. CDR1 and CDR2 from the germline V gene are SNHLY and FYNNEI.

This clone has a handful of counts. J is TRBJ1-1 and V is TRBV13; the match to TRBD1 covers 8 bases. With 6 bases clipped from V and 4 bases from J, the junction kept 7 bases outside the gene matches. This CDR3 has 14 amino acids. Germline V gives CDR1 PRHDT, CDR2 FYEKMQ (reference sequence). Here the CDR3 reads CASRIQGGITEAFF. CDR3 nucleotide sequence: TGTGCCAGCAGGATACAGGGGGGAATCACTGAAGCTTTCTTT.

The chain employs TRBV6-5 and TRBJ2-7, with a possible D match to TRBD1 (7 bases). The CDR3 contains 12 residues. Germline CDR1 and CDR2: MNHEY and SVGAGI. The V gene lost 6 bases and the J gene lost 7 bases, with 13 bases spanning the gap. CDR3 coding DNA: TGTGCCAGCAGCCGCCCAGGGGGGGAGCAGTACTTC. Translated: CASSRPGGEQYF.

This sequence joins TRBV27 and TRBJ2-6; 12 bases fit TRBD1. The CDR3 totals 18 residues. The V segment lost 5 bases and the J segment 2 bases; nucleotides outside the gene matches: 7. Germline-derived CDR1 and CDR2 are MNHEY and SMNVEV (reference sequence). The CDR3: CASSPGTGGAPGANVLTF. The CDR3 bases are TGTGCCAGCAGTCCAGGGACAGGGGGCGCCCCTGGGGCCAACGTCCTGACTTTC.

The chain links TRBV4-3 to TRBJ1-4, with 10 bases fitting TRBD1. Germline CDR1 reads LGHNA; CDR2 reads YSLEER. The CDR3 sequence is 15 residues long. V dropped 1 base and J dropped 6; count of bases not matched to a gene: 2. CDR3 nucleotide sequence: TGCGCCAGCAGCCAAGGGGGGACAGGGGATGAAAAACTGTTTTTT. As protein: CASSQGGTGDEKLFF.

This rearrangement joins TRBV5-6 to TRBJ2-1, with D tentatively TRBD2 (6 bases). The germline V gene has CDR1 SGHDT and CDR2 YYEEEE. With 0 bases removed from V and 7 bases from J, the gap between germline ends came to 14 bases. The CDR3 loop spans 15 amino acids. The CDR3 sequence: CASSLAGTPGNEQFF. In nucleotides, the CDR3 is TGTGCCAGCAGCTTGGCAGGGACTCCGGGTAATGAGCAGTTCTTC.